A selection of T cell receptor beta chains follows, all from one sample in a study of identifying expanded T cells in peripheral blood. Profiled with immunoSEQ multiplex PCR; TCRdb holds only in-frame clones, not every one. The sample lists about 80,000 clones; 84% were seen once. What was sequenced was blood. All receptors come from a person aged 18 to 70 in good health. Both conserved end residues are trimmed from each CDR3. Fields, in order: clone size, J gene, CDR3 length, V gene, CDR3 protein. Expanded clones are given a class, and other clones once, few, many or no size at all.

>.|TRBJ1-3|12|TRBV7-9
ASSEQGAGNTIY
>.|TRBJ1-2|12|TRBV6-5
ASSYVQGGGGYT
>.|TRBJ2-3|14|TRBV11-2
ASSLPPGLETDTQY
>once|TRBJ2-7|13|TRBV25-1
ASSAPGTGKYEQY
>.|TRBJ2-4|11|TRBV19
ASSISGLNIQY
>.|TRBJ2-5|13|TRBV11-3
ASSPGLGGSETQY
>.|TRBJ2-3|16|TRBV11-2
ASSAPGTSGSNTDTQY
>.|TRBJ2-5|10|TRBV7-6
ASSLALETQY
>.|TRBJ2-3|13|TRBV6-4
ASSAGEADTDTQY
>.|TRBJ2-3|10|TRBV19
ASSIREAAQY
>.|TRBJ2-7|11|TRBV11-2
ASSLAAPDEQY
>.|TRBJ2-1|12|TRBV5-1
ASSFWGQGNEQF
>.|TRBJ2-2|13|TRBV13
ASWESGRRTGELF
>few|TRBJ2-3|13|TRBV11-3
ASSLGRGRTDTQY
>.|TRBJ2-3|14|TRBV7-9
ASSLVGTSGSGTQY
>.|TRBJ2-7|12|TRBV7-2
ASSLEQGYYEQY
>.|TRBJ2-3|12|TRBV19
ASKLTGDTDTQY
>.|TRBJ2-1|11|TRBV6-5
ASSPPDAARQF
>.|TRBJ2-1|14|TRBV2
ASSEVGLAGGNEQF
>.|TRBJ2-7|12|TRBV5-5
ASSLSLGGYEQY
>.|TRBJ2-7|13|TRBV27
ASSSTPRGSYEQY
>.|TRBJ2-1|12|TRBV9
ASSGGGSFGEQF
>few|TRBJ1-1|13|TRBV19
ASSIVQGGLTEAF
>.|TRBJ2-7|10|TRBV25-1
ASSAHYGEQY
>.|TRBJ2-3|11|TRBV5-6
ASSRGPTDTQY
>.|TRBJ1-1|12|TRBV27
ASSWTGGNTEAF
>few|TRBJ1-1|11|TRBV13
ASIVGAVAEAF
>once|TRBJ1-1|11|TRBV2
ASRWQMNTEAF
>many|TRBJ1-1|11|TRBV29-1
SASTELNTEAF
>.|TRBJ1-2|9|TRBV7-9
ASSLGDGYT
>.|TRBJ2-7|14|TRBV7-9
ASSPRQGEGSYEQY
>.|TRBJ2-1|13|TRBV6-5
ASRASAGRANEQF